The rows below give T cell receptor beta chains drawn from one sample of a study of post-analysis software for immune sequencing data. One entry per CDR3 protein results from TCRdb running MiXCR on the PCR reads. The table includes 500,000 to 600,000 distinct CDR3 sequences, 44% detected once. The sequenced sample consisted of blood. These receptors originate from a girl aged 10-17 years with multiple sclerosis. The CDR3 runs from the conserved cysteine through the conserved F or W.

cdr3_aa j_call v_call
CASSLLGRTDTF TRBJ1-2 TRBV11-2
CSAREGYNEQYF . TRBV20-1
CASSTGTGLTEAFF TRBJ1-1 TRBV10-1
CSVGAGVGYEQYF TRBJ2-7 TRBV29-1
CASSLAQNTEAFF TRBJ1-1 TRBV7-6
CASSLGLVTDTQYF TRBJ2-3 TRBV6-5
CASSQDSGGYNEQYF TRBJ2-7 TRBV5-1
CASSWRGINQPQHF TRBJ1-5 TRBV12-3/TRBV12-4
CSASSTGGKEETQYF TRBJ2-5 TRBV29-1
CASSPTGQGGTYEQYF TRBJ2-7 TRBV9
CASGGQAHIGPQHF TRBJ1-5 TRBV4-1
CASSFITGDGYTF TRBJ1-2 TRBV12-3/TRBV12-4
CASSVETVSTPYSPLHF TRBJ1-6 TRBV11-2
CASSLNSPRQGYEQYF TRBJ2-7 TRBV5-1
CATSSNRPAPEAFF TRBJ1-1 TRBV15
CASRRGGATGELFF TRBJ2-2 TRBV27
CASSRGNAEAFF TRBJ1-1 TRBV12-3/TRBV12-4
CASSPTVAGDEQYF . TRBV3-1
CSARPPGREFDQPQHF TRBJ1-5 TRBV20-1
CASSTGGWETQYF TRBJ2-5 TRBV7-2
CASSQDRVSGQPRHF TRBJ1-5 TRBV4-2
CASSLPSGSRNEQFF TRBJ2-1 TRBV7-8
CASSPQAGSTDTQYF TRBJ2-3 TRBV25-1
CASSVGTGNQETQYF TRBJ2-5 TRBV9
CSLLGNGNTEAFF TRBJ1-1 TRBV29-1
CSALVWFGTYEQYF TRBJ2-7 TRBV20-1
CASSDFPGTQYF TRBJ2-3 TRBV25-1
CASSIRDRGNDEQFF TRBJ2-1 TRBV19
CASSLEGVRRKTQYF TRBJ2-5 TRBV5-1
CASRGEGGAYQPQHF TRBJ1-5 TRBV12-3/TRBV12-4
CASSEALKREGYEQYF TRBJ2-7 TRBV2
CASSLGAHSYGYTF TRBJ1-2 TRBV12-3/TRBV12-4
CASSYTGVVQPQHF TRBJ1-5 TRBV12-3/TRBV12-4